Shown below are 19 T cell receptor beta chains from a single sample sequenced in a study of response to subunit inactivated influenza vaccine. A single record per CDR3 protein comes from TCRdb applying MiXCR to the RT-PCR reads. The data contain about 520,000 distinct CDR3 sequences, 9.5% to 12% of them seen just once; the ten biggest clones take up roughly 12%. The sequenced sample was PBMCs from blood, obtained 40 to 50 days after vaccination. The receptors originated from a man in his fifties or sixties who received an inactivated influenza vaccine.

Turning to this clonotype: A read error may be the cause here, since a much bigger clone is one base away. The chain recombines TRBV3-1 with TRBJ2-7; D gene uncertain. V was clipped by 1 base and J by 3 bases, with 4 bases between them. Germline CDR1 LGHDT, CDR2 YNNKEL (reference sequence). There are 12 residues in the CDR3. The CDR3 loop reads CASSQVFYEQYF. The CDR3 DNA reads as TGTGCCAGCAGCCAAGTTTTCTACGAGCAGTACTTC.

This clonotype showed up just a few times. The genes are TRBV29-1 and TRBJ1-5; tentative D call: TRBD1 (5 bases). Looked up from germline, CDR1 is SQVTM and CDR2 is ANQGSEA. The CDR3 contains 14 residues. The V end was cut by 4 bases, the J end by 6 bases, with 16 bases between. The CDR3 sequence: CSVGEVQGGQPQHF. CDR3 nucleotide sequence: TGCAGCGTTGGGGAGGTCCAGGGCGGTCAGCCCCAGCATTTT. Using reference TRBV29-1 and TRBJ1-5 for the parts outside the CDR3, the full variable domain is SAVISQKPSRDICQRGTSLTIQCQVDSQVTMMFWYRQQPGQSLTLIATANQGSEATYESGFVIDKFPISRPNLTFSTLTVSNMSPEDSSIYLCSVGEVQGGQPQHFGDGTRLSIL.

The V gene is TRBV3-1, the J gene TRBJ1-5, with D unclear. Looked up from germline, CDR1 is LGHDT and CDR2 is YNNKEL (reference sequence). Between the trimmed V and J ends, which lost 2 bases and 5 bases, there was a span of 7 bases. This CDR3 is 13 amino acids long. In DNA, the CDR3 is TGTGCCAGCAGCCAAATGTTGGATCAGCCCCAGCATTTT. It specifies CASSQMLDQPQHF. Combining the CDR3 with reference TRBV3-1 and TRBJ1-5 gives the whole variable domain DTAVSQTPKYLVTQMGNDKSIKCEQNLGHDTMYWYKQDSKKFLKIMFSYNNKELIINETVPNRFSPKSPDKAHLNLHINSLELGDSAVYFCASSQMLDQPQHFGDGTRLSIL.

V and J are TRBV20-1 and TRBJ2-1; 12 nucleotides align to TRBD2. Germline V gene lookup returns CDR1 DFQATT and CDR2 SNEGSKA (reference sequence). The CDR3 totals 13 residues. Trimming at V came to 5 bases and at J to 6 bases, leaving 2 bases not matched to a gene. The CDR3 protein is CSAWTSGANEQFF. The CDR3 nucleotides are TGCAGTGCTTGGACTAGCGGGGCCAATGAGCAGTTCTTC.

This clonotype was seen repeatedly, ten times or more. The V gene is TRBV9, the J gene TRBJ2-7; D may be TRBD2 (5 bases). This CDR3 is built from 14 residues. Between the trimmed V and J ends, which lost 0 bases and 3 bases, there was a span of 10 bases. Germline V lookup: CDR1 SGDLS, CDR2 YYNGEE. The CDR3 DNA follows: TGTGCCAGCAGCGTAGGTCGCAGCGGCTACGAGCAGTACTTC. Its translation is CASSVGRSGYEQYF. Combining the CDR3 with reference TRBV9 and TRBJ2-7 gives the whole variable domain DSGVTQTPKHLITATGQRVTLRCSPRSGDLSVYWYQQSLDQGLQFLIQYYNGEERAKGNILERFSAQQFPDLHSELNLSSLELGDSALYFCASSVGRSGYEQYFGPGTRLTVT.

The rearrangement links TRBV20-1 to TRBJ1-1; 8 positions agree with TRBD1. The length of the CDR3 is 13 residues. The J segment lost 7 bases and the V segment lost 6 bases, leaving 10 bases of the junction unmatched. Per the germline V gene, CDR1 is DFQATT and CDR2 is SNEGSKA (reference sequence). The CDR3 here is CSATTGGLHEAFF. In nucleotides, the CDR3 is TGCAGTGCGACCACAGGGGGTCTCCATGAAGCTTTCTTT.

This clonotype has a count of ten or more. V and J are TRBV4-3 and TRBJ2-7; D unresolved. Trimming took off 3 bases at V and 2 bases at J, with 8 bases between the two ends. Germline CDR1 and CDR2: LGHNA and YSLEER. This CDR3 is built from 13 residues. The CDR3 loop reads CASSQLVAYEQYF. Written as DNA, the CDR3 is TGCGCCAGCAGCCAGCTGGTGGCCTACGAGCAGTACTTC.

This clonotype has ten or more counts. The chain uses TRBV12-3 or TRBV12-4 and TRBJ2-5, with TRBD2 matching 13 bases. Trimming took 5 bases from V and 5 from J; bases not matched to a gene: 8. The CDR3 runs 16 residues. Here the CDR3 reads CASSHPGTSGAETQYF. The CDR3 region has the DNA TGTGCCAGCAGTCACCCCGGGACTAGCGGGGCTGAGACCCAGTACTTC.

DNA of the CDR3: TGTGCCAGCAGTGAAGAGGGGGCAGATACGCAGTATTTT. This codes for CASSEEGADTQYF. The rearrangement joins TRBV6-4 to TRBJ2-3; weak D call: TRBD1 (6 bases). The germline V gene encodes CDR1 MRHNA and CDR2 SNTAGT. The CDR3 runs to 13 residues. Between the trimmed V and J ends, which lost 3 bases and 4 bases, there was a span of 8 bases.

This clonotype was observed at least ten times. This chain links TRBV9 with TRBJ2-3; TRBD2 agrees at 8 bases. The CDR3 covers 15 residues. Trimming removed 0 bases from V and 4 bases from J; junction bases left unmatched: 4. The germline V gene encodes CDR1 SGDLS and CDR2 YYNGEE. The CDR3 region is CASSVAGGLSDTQYF. CDR3 in DNA: TGTGCCAGCAGCGTAGCGGGAGGGCTGTCAGATACGCAGTATTTT.

This clonotype occurred many times. CDR3 amino acids: CASSLEAGAGFGQYF. The CDR3 DNA reads TGCGCCAGCAGCTTGGAGGCAGGGGCTGGGTTCGGGCAGTACTTC. The chain employs TRBV5-1 and TRBJ2-7; TRBD1 might be the D (6 bases). The CDR3 spans 15 residues. The germline V gene has CDR1 SGHRS and CDR2 YFSETQ. Between the trimmed V and J ends, which lost 0 bases and 9 bases, there was a span of 19 bases.

This clonotype occurred many times. The chain carries TRBV15 and TRBJ2-7, with 9 positions matching TRBD2. Germline V CDR1 and CDR2: LNHNV, YYDKDF (reference sequence). This CDR3 spans 16 amino acids. Unmatched junction bases numbered 12, after V lost 6 bases and J lost 3 bases. CDR3 DNA sequence: TGTGCCACCAGTACACCTAGCGGGGAGGGCCGCTACGAGCAGTACTTC. Protein product: CATSTPSGEGRYEQYF.

This clonotype has more than one count but fewer than ten. The chain recombines TRBV2 with TRBJ2-2, with no clear D. Germline-derived CDR1 and CDR2 are SNHLY and FYNNEI. V lost 4 bases and J lost 4, with 10 bases in between. CDR3 size: 14 residues. The CDR3 reads CASSVVLGTGELFF. The CDR3 DNA reads TGTGCCAGCAGTGTAGTGTTGGGCACCGGGGAGCTGTTTTTT.

This clonotype was picked up many times. The chain combines TRBV28 with TRBJ1-1; the D is unclear. CDR1 and CDR2 (germline): MDHEN, SYDVKM. Between the trimmed V and J ends, which lost 3 bases and 1 base, there was a span of 6 bases. The CDR3 is made up of 13 amino acids. The CDR3 reads CASSFPGNTEAFF. DNA for the CDR3: TGTGCCAGCAGTTTCCCCGGGAACACTGAAGCTTTCTTT.

This clonotype was seen at least ten times. The rearrangement uses TRBV29-1 and TRBJ2-7; a possible D gene is TRBD2 (6 bases). Trimming took 4 bases from V and 4 from J, leaving 17 bases between them. The V gene's germline CDR1 is SQVTM and CDR2 ANQGSEA. The CDR3 is 14 residues long. The CDR3 region is CSVGGASVSYEQYF. The CDR3 nucleotides are TGCAGCGTTGGTGGGGCTAGCGTATCTTACGAGCAGTACTTC.

In this sample, this clonotype turned up many times. The chain links TRBV5-5 to TRBJ2-7; possible D gene TRBD1, 6 bases. Germline V gene data show CDR1 as SGHKS and CDR2 as YYEKEE (reference sequence). Between the trimmed V and J ends, which lost 4 bases and 1 base, there was a span of 15 bases. This CDR3 has 15 residues. The CDR3 here is CASSQDSGKSYEQYF. CDR3 nucleotide sequence: TGTGCCAGCAGCCAGGACAGCGGAAAGTCCTACGAGCAGTACTTC.

In this sample, this clonotype turned up a few times. The germline gene is not matched at one end of the junction; a read error may be the cause. The rearrangement links TRBV6-2 or TRBV6-3 to TRBJ2-1, with D unclear. The CDR3 totals 11 residues. CDR1 and CDR2 (germline): MNHEY, SVGEGT. The CDR3 bases are TGTGCCAGCAGTAACTCCAATGAGCAGTTCTTC. Protein: CASSNSNEQFF.

The sample holds one count of this clonotype. A much more abundant neighbour one base away suggests this may be a read error. The chain combines TRBV7-9 with TRBJ2-1; weak D call: TRBD1 (5 bases). The CDR3 runs to 15 residues. Germline-derived CDR1 and CDR2 are SEHNR and FQNEAQ (reference sequence). In DNA form, the CDR3 reads TGTGCCATCAGCTTAGGTCAGGGATCGTATGATGAGCAGTTCTTC. It specifies CAISLGQGSYDEQFF.

The chain combines TRBV6-1 with TRBJ2-3; possibly TRBD2 for D (6 bases). Germline loops: CDR1 MNHNS, CDR2 SASEGT. V lost 6 bases and J 3 bases, leaving 13 bases between the germline ends. This CDR3 is built from 14 residues. The CDR3 is CASRRGVGTDTQYF. DNA for the CDR3: TGTGCCAGCAGGCGCGGGGTAGGGACAGATACGCAGTATTTT.